This T cell receptor (beta chain) was found in a study of blood T cell repertoires in COVID-19. Generated by immunoSEQ multiplex PCR, the TCRdb table keeps only in-frame clones and is missing some. Of some 150,000 clones in the sample, around 80% were seen once. The CDR3 has 16 amino acids. V shed 0 bases and J 7 bases; nucleotides not matched to a gene: 7. Germline CDR1 SNHLY, CDR2 FYNNEI. This clonotype was sampled from a woman between 70 and 85 years old with COVID-19, enrolled during active disease. Sequencing was done on a sample of peripheral blood. The genes are TRBV2 and TRBJ2-3; 10 positions agree with TRBD1. The CDR3 DNA reads as TGTGCCAGCAGTGAAGCGCGGACAGGGGGAGGGAATACGCAGTATTTT. Translation: CASSEARTGGGNTQYF.